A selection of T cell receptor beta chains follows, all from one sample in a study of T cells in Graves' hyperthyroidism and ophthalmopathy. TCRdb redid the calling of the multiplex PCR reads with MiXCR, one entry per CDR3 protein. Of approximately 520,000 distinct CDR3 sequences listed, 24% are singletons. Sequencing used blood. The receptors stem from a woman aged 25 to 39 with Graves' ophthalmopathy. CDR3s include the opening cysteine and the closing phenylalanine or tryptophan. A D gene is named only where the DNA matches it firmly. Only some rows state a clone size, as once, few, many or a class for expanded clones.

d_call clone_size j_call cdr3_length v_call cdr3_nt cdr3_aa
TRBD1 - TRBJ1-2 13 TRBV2 TGTGCCAGCAGGGGCAGGGGGTTATTTGGCTACACCTTC CASRGRGLFGYTF
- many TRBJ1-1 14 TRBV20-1 TGCAGTGCTAGAGGTCAGCCGGTGGACACTGAAGCTTTCTTT CSARGQPVDTEAFF
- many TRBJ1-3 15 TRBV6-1 TGTGCCAGCAGAAGGACCGCCCGGGGTGGAAACACCATATATTTT CASRRTARGGNTIYF
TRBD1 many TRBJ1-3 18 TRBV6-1 TGTGCCAGCAGTAAAGACAGGGGTAGGATAAGCTCTGGAAACACCATATATTTT CASSKDRGRISSGNTIYF
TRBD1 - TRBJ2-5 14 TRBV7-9 TGTGCCAGCAGCCGGGACAGGTGGCAAGAGACCCAGTACTTC CASSRDRWQETQYF
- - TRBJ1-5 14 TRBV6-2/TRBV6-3 TGTGCCAGCAGTTCCCCTTATAGCAATCAGCCCCAGCATTTT CASSSPYSNQPQHF
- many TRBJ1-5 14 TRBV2 TGTGCCAGCAGTGACGGGGAGGACAATCAGCCCCAGCATTTT CASSDGEDNQPQHF
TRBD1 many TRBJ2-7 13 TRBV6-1 TGTGCCAGCAGTGACACAGGGGGTTTGGAGCAGTACTTC CASSDTGGLEQYF
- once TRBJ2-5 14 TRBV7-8 TGTGCCAGCAGCTCGCCGGGACCCGAGGAGACCAAGTACTTC CASSSPGPEETKYF
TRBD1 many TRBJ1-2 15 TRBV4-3 TGCGCCAGCAGCCAAGAAGGACAGGGAGAGGGAGGCTACACCTTC CASSQEGQGEGGYTF
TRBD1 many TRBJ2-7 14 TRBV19 TGTGCCAGTATGGATGGGGACAGGGGGCTCCGCATGTACTTC CASMDGDRGLRMYF
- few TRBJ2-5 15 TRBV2 TGTGCCAGCAGTGAACAAGGGATCCGTGGGGAGACCCAGTACTTC CASSEQGIRGETQYF
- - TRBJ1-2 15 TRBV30 TGTGCCTGGAAGATGCGTGGGGGGGTAGCCTATGGCTACACCTTC CAWKMRGGVAYGYTF
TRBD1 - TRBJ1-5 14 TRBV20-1 TGCAGTGCTAGAGGGACAGGCTTCAATCAGCCCCAGCATTTT CSARGTGFNQPQHF
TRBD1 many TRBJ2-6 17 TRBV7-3 TGTGCCAGCAGCCTAGGGGGACAGGGGTTTGGGGCCAACGTCCTGACTTTC CASSLGGQGFGANVLTF
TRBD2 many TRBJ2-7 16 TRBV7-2 TGTGCCAGCAGCTTAGGCTCGCGGGGGAGCTCCTACGAGCAGTACTTC CASSLGSRGSSYEQYF
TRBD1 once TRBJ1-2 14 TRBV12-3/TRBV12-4 TGTGCCAGCAGTTTTGAGGGGGCGGGCTATGGCTACACCTTC CASSFEGAGYGYTF
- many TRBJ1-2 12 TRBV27 TGTGCCACCATACAGGGTGAGGGCGGCTACACCTTC CATIQGEGGYTF
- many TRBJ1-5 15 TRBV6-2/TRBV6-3 TGTGCCAGCAGTTACTCGACGGGAGGAGGACAGCCCCAGCATTTT CASSYSTGGGQPQHF
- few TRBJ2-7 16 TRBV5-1 TGCGCCAGCAGCCATGACAGAGAAAAAGAGACCTACGAGCAGTACTTC CASSHDREKETYEQYF
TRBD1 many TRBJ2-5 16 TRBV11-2 TGTGCCAGCAGCGCAGGCCCGGACAGGGGCCAAGAGACCCAGTACTTC CASSAGPDRGQETQYF
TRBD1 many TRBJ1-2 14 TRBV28 TGTGCCAGCAGTTCGCCCAAGGGGGCAGGTGGCTACACCTTC CASSSPKGAGGYTF